This note documents a single T cell receptor beta chain sequence. The antigen remains undetermined. These data come from a study of vaccination and CD4 T cells after COVID-19. About the research overall: Stimulation of the cells used overlapping spike peptide pools from SARS-CoV-2 and from the common cold coronaviruses HCoV-NL63, HCoV-OC43 and HCoV-229E. Either a CEFX pool, an HIV-1 Nef pool, or no peptide was added to control cultures.

CD4+ T cells that had been cultured provided DNA sequenced with the Oncomine TCR Beta short-read assay. From cultured CD4+ T cells, genomic DNA was extracted. From the PCR reads, TCRdb called clonotypes with MiXCR, one entry per CDR3 protein. Here the sample spans 9,300 or so distinct CDR3 sequences, about half being singletons. The CDR3 is 14 residues long. Germline trimming cut 6 bases from V and 5 bases from J; bases unmatched to any gene: 9. From germline, CDR1 is DFQATT and CDR2 SNEGSKA (reference sequence). The treatment: approximately nine-day PBMC culture with coronavirus spike peptide pools or control peptides (ViraFEST assay). In the ViraFEST assay, peptide-pool expansion preceded TCR sequencing of expanded clonotypes.

The source of this sequence is a human donor who had recovered from COVID-19. The rearrangement uses TRBV20-1 and TRBJ2-3; 9 nucleotides match TRBD2. The sample was CD4+ T cells from blood, cultured in vitro. CDR3: CSAKVAGVLDTQYF. In nucleotides, the CDR3 is TGCAGTGCCAAAGTAGCGGGGGTTTTAGATACGCAGTATTTT.